The sample holds many counts of the clone carrying this T cell receptor (beta chain). Germline trimming cut 6 bases from V and 2 bases from J; bases unmatched to any gene: 6. Germline assignment: CDR1 SQVTM and CDR2 ANQGSEA. The CDR3 loop spans 13 amino acids. The entry originates in a study of T cells of healthy individuals. TCRdb recomputed calls from the 5' RACE reads with MiXCR, one row per CDR3 protein. Among tens of thousands of distinct CDR3 sequences, 16% were seen once, and the ten largest hold approximately 4.8%. The sequence was collected from a human donor in good health. This chain connects TRBV29-1 to TRBJ2-7; 8 bases map to TRBD1. CDR3 coding DNA: TGCAGCGTCTCCACAGGGGGGACCTACGAGCAGTACTTC. It yields the protein CSVSTGGTYEQYF.